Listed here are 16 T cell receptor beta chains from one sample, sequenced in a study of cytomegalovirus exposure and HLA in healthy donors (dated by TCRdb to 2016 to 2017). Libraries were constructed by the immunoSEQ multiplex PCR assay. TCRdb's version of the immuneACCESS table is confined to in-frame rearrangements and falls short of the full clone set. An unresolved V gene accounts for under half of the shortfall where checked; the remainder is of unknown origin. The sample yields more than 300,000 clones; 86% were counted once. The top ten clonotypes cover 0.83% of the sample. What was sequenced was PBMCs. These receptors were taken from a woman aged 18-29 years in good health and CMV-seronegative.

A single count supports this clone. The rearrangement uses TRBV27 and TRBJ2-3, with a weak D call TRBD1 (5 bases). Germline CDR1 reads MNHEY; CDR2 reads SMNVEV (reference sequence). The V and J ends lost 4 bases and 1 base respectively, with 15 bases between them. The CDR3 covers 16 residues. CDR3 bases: TGTGCCAGCAGTTCCCCCGGACATCCGCGCACAGATACGCAGTATTTT. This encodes CASSSPGHPRTDTQYF.

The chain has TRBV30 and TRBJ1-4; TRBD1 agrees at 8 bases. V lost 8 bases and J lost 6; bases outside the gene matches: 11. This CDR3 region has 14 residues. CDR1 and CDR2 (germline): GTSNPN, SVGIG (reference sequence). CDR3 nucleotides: TGTGCCACCTCAGCCGGGACAGGTGATGAAAAACTGTTTTTT. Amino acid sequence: CATSAGTGDEKLFF. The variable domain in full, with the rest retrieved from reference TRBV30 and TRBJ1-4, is SQTIHQWPATLVQPVGSPLSLECTVEGTSNPNLYWYRQAAGRGLQLLFYSVGIGQISSEVPQNLSASRPQDRQFILSSKKLLLSDSGFYLCATSAGTGDEKLFFGSGTQLSVL.

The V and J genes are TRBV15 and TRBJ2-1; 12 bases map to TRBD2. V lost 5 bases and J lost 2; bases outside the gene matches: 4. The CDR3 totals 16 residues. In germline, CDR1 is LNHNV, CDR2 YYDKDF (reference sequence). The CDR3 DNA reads TGTGCCACCAGCCCTCGGACTAGCGGGGCCTACAATGAGCAGTTCTTC. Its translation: CATSPRTSGAYNEQFF.

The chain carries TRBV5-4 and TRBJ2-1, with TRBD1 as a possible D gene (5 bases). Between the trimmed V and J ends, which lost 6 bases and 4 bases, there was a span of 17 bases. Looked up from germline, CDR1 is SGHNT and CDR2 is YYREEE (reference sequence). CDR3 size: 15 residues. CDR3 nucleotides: TGTGCCAGCAATAGGGGCGGATCGAATTACAATGAGCAGTTCTTC. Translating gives CASNRGGSNYNEQFF.

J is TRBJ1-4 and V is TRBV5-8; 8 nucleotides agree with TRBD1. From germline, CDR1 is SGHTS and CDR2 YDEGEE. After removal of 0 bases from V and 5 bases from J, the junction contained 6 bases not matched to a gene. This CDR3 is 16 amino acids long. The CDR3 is CASSLAIGQGNEKLFF. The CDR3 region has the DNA TGTGCCAGCAGCTTGGCCATCGGACAGGGAAATGAAAAACTGTTTTTT.

CDR3 DNA: TGTGCCAGCAGTGCTTCCTGGGCCCAGGGGGCGGGTGGCTACACCTTC. Translating gives CASSASWAQGAGGYTF. V is TRBV6-1 and J is TRBJ1-2, with TRBD1 identical over 8 bases. This CDR3 has 16 residues. Trimming cost V 4 bases and J 7 bases; bases outside gene matches: 14. Germline lookup yields CDR1 MNHNS and CDR2 SASEGT.

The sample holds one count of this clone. This chain's CDR3 is CASSLPGTERNEQYF. The CDR3 nucleotides read TGTGCCAGCAGTCTCCCCGGGACAGAACGGAACGAGCAGTACTTC. The rearrangement links TRBV2 to TRBJ2-7, with 7 positions matching TRBD1. V was pared by 5 bases and J by 5 bases, with 12 bases of the junction left unmatched. CDR1 and CDR2 (germline): SNHLY, FYNNEI. This CDR3 has 15 residues.

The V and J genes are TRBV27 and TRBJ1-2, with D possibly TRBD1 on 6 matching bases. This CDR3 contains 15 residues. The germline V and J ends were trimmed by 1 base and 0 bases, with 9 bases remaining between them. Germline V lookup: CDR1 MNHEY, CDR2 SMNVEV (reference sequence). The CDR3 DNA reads TGTGCCAGCAGTTTATTGCCAGGGGCTAACTATGGCTACACCTTC. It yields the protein CASSLLPGANYGYTF.

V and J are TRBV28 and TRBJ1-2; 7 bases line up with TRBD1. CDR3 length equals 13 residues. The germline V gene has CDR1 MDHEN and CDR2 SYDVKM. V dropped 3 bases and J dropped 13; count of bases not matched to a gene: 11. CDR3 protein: CASSFLETGRTTF. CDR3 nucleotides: TGTGCCAGCAGTTTTTTAGAGACAGGGAGAACCACCTTC.

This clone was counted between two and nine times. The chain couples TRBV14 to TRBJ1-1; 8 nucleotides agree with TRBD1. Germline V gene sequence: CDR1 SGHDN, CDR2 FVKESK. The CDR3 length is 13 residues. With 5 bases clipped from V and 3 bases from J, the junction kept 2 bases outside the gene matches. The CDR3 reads CASSLDRDTEAFF. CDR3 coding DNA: TGTGCCAGCAGCTTGGACAGGGACACTGAAGCTTTCTTT.

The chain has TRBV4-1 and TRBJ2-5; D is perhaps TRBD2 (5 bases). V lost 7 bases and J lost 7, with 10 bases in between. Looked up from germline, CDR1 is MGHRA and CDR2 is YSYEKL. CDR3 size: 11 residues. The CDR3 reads CASNQAGTQYF. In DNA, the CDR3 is TGCGCCAGCAACCAGGCGGGGACCCAGTACTTC.

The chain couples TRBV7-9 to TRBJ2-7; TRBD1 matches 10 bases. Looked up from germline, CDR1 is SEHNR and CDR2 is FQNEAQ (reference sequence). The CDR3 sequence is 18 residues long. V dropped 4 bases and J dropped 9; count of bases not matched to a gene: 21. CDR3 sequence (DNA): TGTGCCAGCAGCTCAGGGACAGGGGACTTTCACGCCCGTCTCGGGCAGTACTTC. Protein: CASSSGTGDFHARLGQYF.

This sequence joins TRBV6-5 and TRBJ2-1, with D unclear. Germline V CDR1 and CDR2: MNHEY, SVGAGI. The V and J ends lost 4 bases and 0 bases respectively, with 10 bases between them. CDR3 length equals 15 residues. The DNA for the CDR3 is TGTGCCAGCAGTTCTTACATCCTCTCCTACAATGAGCAGTTCTTC. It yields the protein CASSSYILSYNEQFF.

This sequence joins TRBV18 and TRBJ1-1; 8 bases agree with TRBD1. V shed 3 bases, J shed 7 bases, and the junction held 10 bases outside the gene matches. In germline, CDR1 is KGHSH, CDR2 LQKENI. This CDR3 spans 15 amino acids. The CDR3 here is CASSPRQGTNGEAFF. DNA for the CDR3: TGTGCCAGCTCACCTCGACAGGGGACAAACGGTGAAGCTTTCTTT.

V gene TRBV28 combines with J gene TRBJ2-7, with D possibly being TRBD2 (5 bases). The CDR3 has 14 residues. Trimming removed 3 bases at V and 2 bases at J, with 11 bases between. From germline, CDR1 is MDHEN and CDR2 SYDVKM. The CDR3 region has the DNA TGTGCCAGCAGTTTGGGAGCGGATGCCTACGAGCAGTACTTC. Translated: CASSLGADAYEQYF.

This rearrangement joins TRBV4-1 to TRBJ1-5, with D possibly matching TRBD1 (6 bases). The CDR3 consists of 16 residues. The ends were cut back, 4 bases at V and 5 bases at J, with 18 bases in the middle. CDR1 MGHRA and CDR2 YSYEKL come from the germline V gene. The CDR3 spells CASSPQGLGTYQPQHF. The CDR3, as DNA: TGCGCCAGCAGCCCACAGGGTTTAGGGACCTATCAGCCCCAGCATTTT.